The source of this TCR beta chain is a study of T cells in Graves' hyperthyroidism and ophthalmopathy (dated by TCRdb to between 2017 and 2020). About the investigation overall: Peripheral blood samples were taken at the time of initial diagnosis, prior to any treatment. Once sampling was done, hyperthyroidism patients were given methimazole at a starting dose of 30 mg daily, whereas ophthalmopathy patients were given high-dose intravenous methylprednisolone. To identify distinguishing TCR V-J signatures, a discovery cohort of about 95 patients was used, comprising 43 with Graves' ophthalmopathy and some 57 with stable Graves' hyperthyroidism. The roughly 94 discovery patients were randomly split 7:3 into training and test sets. The paper reports TCR Vbeta CDR3 sequencing of approximately 140 peripheral blood samples: fewer than 50 ophthalmopathy, fewer than 80 hyperthyroidism and roughly 17 progressor patients. An independent validation cohort of around 20 hyperthyroidism patients and about 15 patients who later progressed to ophthalmopathy tested prospective prediction of ophthalmopathy. In addition, the study compared T-cell repertoires in thyroid tissue and in blood from roughly 6 Graves' hyperthyroidism patients.

Broad study findings and their caveats: In cross-validation, a model built on a 13 V-J signature told ophthalmopathy apart from stable hyperthyroidism with approximately 90% sensitivity and about 81% specificity, and in testing the same model reached 80%/75%. Blood samples also contained most of the expanded thyroid clonotypes (frequency above 0.001), which suggests that blood repertoires may reflect thyroid immune responses. In validation, the model predicted progression to ophthalmopathy a median of approximately 6.6 months before onset, with about 64% sensitivity and nearly 75% specificity. No statistical method was used to fix the sample size in advance, and group allocation was not hidden from the investigators.

The TCR beta CDR3 regions were amplified from RNA transcripts. The TCR CDR3 was subjected to a first round of RT-PCR using the HTBI primer set and the Qiagen OneStep RT-PCR kit. A second multiplex PCR round built the libraries, followed by size selection and purification. The libraries were sequenced on an Illumina HiSeq2000 using paired-end 100 bp reads. Per the source publication's procedure: SOAPnuke was used to process the raw data, throwing out any read that contained adapters or uncalled bases, had a mean Phred below 15, or lacked an exact constant-primer or identifier match. COPE v1.2.5 was used to merge high-quality paired reads, and clonotypes were defined as unique nucleotide sequences. Clonotypes were aligned to IMGT TRBV, TRBD and TRBJ reference segments using MiTCR v1.1. The analysis was restricted to V-J combinations with a frequency above 0.0001, which together covered about 99% of the repertoires. The TCS score was defined as F50 (clonal expansion) divided by E x V (chaos), with BLOSUM62-based TCRdist calculated between CDR3 peptides within each V-J. Welch's t-statistics and random forest reduced some 510 V-J features to about 13, which were used in a naive Bayes classifier (R e1071). Starting from the raw public reads, TCRdb applied fastp trimming at Q25, assembled clones with MiXCR and retained in-frame beta chains. Rows with a matching CDR3 protein are joined into one entry that keeps the most common DNA and genes. What appears here as the V and J calls and clone size reflects TCRdb's work, not the paper's. Here the sample has around 420,000 distinct CDR3 sequences; 15% to 19% occur a single time. The biggest ten clones account for around 7.7% of the sample.

At least ten counts were recorded for this clonotype. It has no known antigen specificity. An end of the junction differs from the germline gene, which may be a read error. The germline V gene supplies CDR1 MGHDK and CDR2 SYGVNS. Inclusive of the bounding cysteine and phenylalanine, the CDR3 is 15 residues long. Just CDR3 DNA is preserved here, 45 bases in frame from base 1. Graves' hyperthyroidism was defined as stable when no progression to ophthalmopathy occurred over 18 months of follow-up. Hyperthyroidism patients were newly diagnosed, with disease duration under 2 months, and aged 18 to 65 years. Exclusion was applied to patients with uncontrolled infections, other autoimmune diseases, pregnancy or lactation. Diagnoses were established on the basis of clinical symptoms, serum thyroxine and TRAb, thyroid ultrasound, and orbital computed tomography. PBMCs were isolated from more than 9 ml of fresh peripheral blood by Ficoll-Paque density gradient centrifugation. Total RNA was extracted with Trizol reagent, and quality was checked on an Agilent 2100 Bioanalyzer.

The source of this sequence is a young woman with Graves' hyperthyroidism. Sequences were obtained from blood. The chain joins TRBV25-1 to TRBJ1-3; perhaps TRBD1 is the D gene, with 5 bases matching. The DNA is TGTGCAAGCAGCTCCGGGGGTAACCTTGGAAACACCATATATTTT. Translated, it reads CASSSGGNLGNTIYF.